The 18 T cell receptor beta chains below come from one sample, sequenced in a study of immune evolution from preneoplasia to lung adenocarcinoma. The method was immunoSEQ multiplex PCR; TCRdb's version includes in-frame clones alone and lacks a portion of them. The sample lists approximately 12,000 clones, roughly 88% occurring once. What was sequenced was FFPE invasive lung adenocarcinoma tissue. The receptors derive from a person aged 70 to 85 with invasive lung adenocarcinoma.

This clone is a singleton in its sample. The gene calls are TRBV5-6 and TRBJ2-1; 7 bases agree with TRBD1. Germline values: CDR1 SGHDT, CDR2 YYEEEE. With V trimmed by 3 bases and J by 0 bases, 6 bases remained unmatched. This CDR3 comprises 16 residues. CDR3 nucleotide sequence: TGTGCCAGCAGCTGGACAGGTAAAAGCTCCTACAATGAGCAGTTCTTC. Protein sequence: CASSWTGKSSYNEQFF. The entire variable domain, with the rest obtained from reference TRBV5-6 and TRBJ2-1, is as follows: DAGVTQSPTHLIKTRGQQVTLRCSPKSGHDTVSWYQQALGQGPQFIFQYYEEEERQRGNFPDRFSGHQFPNYSSELNVNALLLGDSALYLCASSWTGKSSYNEQFFGPGTRLTVL.

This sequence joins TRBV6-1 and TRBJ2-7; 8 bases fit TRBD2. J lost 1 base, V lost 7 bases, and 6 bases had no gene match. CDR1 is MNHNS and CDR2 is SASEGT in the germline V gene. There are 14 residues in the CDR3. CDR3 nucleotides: TGTGCCAGCATTTCAGCGGGAGATTCCTACGAGCAGTACTTC. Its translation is CASISAGDSYEQYF.

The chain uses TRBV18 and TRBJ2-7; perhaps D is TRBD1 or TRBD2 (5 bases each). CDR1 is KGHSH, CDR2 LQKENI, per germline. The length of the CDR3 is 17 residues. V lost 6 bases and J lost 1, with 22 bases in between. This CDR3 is CASSLQAPGTYSYEQYF. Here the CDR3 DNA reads TGTGCCAGCTCTCTCCAGGCCCCAGGGACGTATTCCTACGAGCAGTACTTC.

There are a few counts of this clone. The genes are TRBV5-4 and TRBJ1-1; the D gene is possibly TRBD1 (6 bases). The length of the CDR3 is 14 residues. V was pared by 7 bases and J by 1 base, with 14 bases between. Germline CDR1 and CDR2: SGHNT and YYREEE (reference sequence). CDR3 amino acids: CASFRGVGNTEAFF. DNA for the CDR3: TGTGCCAGCTTCAGGGGAGTCGGGAACACTGAAGCTTTCTTT. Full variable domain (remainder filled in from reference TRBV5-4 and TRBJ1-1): ETGVTQSPTHLIKTRGQQVTLRCSSQSGHNTVSWYQQALGQGPQFIFQYYREEENGRGNFPPRFSGLQFPNYSSELNVNALELDDSALYLCASFRGVGNTEAFFGQGTRLTVV.

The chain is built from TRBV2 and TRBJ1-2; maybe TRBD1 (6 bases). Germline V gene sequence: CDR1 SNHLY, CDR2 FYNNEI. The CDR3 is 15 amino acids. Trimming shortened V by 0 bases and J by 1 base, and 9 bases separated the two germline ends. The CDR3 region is CASSEAGTFNYGYTF. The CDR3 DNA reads TGTGCCAGCAGTGAAGCGGGGACATTTAACTATGGCTACACCTTC.

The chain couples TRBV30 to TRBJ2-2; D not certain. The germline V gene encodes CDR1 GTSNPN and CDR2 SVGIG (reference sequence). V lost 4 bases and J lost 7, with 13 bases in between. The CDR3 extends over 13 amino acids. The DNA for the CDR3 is TGTGCCTGGAATCTGGGTTTGAGCGGGGAGCTGTTTTTT. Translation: CAWNLGLSGELFF. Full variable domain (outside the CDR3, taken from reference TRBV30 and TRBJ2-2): SQTIHQWPATLVQPVGSPLSLECTVEGTSNPNLYWYRQAAGRGLQLLFYSVGIGQISSEVPQNLSASRPQDRQFILSSKKLLLSDSGFYLCAWNLGLSGELFFGEGSRLTVL.

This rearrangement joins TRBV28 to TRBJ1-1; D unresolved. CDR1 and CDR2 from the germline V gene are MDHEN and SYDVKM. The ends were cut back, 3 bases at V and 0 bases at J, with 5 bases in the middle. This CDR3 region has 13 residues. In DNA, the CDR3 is TGTGCCAGCAGTTTGTTCTTGAACACTGAAGCTTTCTTT. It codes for CASSLFLNTEAFF.

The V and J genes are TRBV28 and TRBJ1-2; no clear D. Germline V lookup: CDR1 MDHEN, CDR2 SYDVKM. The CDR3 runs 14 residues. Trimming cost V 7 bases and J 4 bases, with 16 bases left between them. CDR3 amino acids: CASTRPQASYGYTF. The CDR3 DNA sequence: TGTGCCAGCACCCGACCGCAGGCCAGCTATGGCTACACCTTC.

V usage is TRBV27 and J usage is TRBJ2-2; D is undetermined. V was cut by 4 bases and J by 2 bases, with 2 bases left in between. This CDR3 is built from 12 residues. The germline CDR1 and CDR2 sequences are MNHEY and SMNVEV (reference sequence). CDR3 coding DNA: TGTGCCAGCAGTTCTAACACCGGGGAGCTGTTTTTT. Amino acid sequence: CASSSNTGELFF.

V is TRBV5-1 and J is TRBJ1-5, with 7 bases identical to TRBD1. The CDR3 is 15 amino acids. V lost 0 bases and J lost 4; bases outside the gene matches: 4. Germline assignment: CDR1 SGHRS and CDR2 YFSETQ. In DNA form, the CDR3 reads TGCGCCAGCAGCTTGGAGGGGACAGATAATCAGCCCCAGCATTTT. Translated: CASSLEGTDNQPQHF.

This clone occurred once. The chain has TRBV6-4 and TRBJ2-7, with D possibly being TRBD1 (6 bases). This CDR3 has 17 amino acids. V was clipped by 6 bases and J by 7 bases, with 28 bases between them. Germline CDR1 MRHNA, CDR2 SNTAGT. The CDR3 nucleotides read TGTGCCAGCAGGGCGGCACTGTCCCGGGACAAGGTACGGGAGCAGTACTTC. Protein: CASRAALSRDKVREQYF.

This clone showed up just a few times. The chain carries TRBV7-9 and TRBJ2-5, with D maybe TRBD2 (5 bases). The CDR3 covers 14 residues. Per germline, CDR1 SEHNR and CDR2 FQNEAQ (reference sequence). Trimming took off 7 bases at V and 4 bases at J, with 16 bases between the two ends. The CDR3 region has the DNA TGTGCCAGCACGGCTACCGGCGCGGGAGAGACCCAGTACTTC. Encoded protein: CASTATGAGETQYF.

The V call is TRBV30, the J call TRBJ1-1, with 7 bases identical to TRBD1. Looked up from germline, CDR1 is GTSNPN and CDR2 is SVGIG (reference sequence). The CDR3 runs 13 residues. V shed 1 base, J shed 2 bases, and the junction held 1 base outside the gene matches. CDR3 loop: CAWSDRGNTEAFF. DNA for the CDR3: TGTGCCTGGAGTGACAGGGGAAACACTGAAGCTTTCTTT. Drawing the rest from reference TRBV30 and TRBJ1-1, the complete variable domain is SQTIHQWPATLVQPVGSPLSLECTVEGTSNPNLYWYRQAAGRGLQLLFYSVGIGQISSEVPQNLSASRPQDRQFILSSKKLLLSDSGFYLCAWSDRGNTEAFFGQGTRLTVV.

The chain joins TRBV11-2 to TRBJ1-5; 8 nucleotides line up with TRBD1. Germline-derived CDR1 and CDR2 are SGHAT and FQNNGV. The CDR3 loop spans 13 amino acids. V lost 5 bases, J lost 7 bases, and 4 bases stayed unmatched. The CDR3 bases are TGTGCCAGCAGCCCGGACAGGGACCAGCCCCAGCATTTT. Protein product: CASSPDRDQPQHF.

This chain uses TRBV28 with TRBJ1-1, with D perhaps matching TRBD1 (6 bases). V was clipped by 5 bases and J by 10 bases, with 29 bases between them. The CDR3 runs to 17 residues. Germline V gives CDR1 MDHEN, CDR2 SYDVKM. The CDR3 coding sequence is TGTGCCAGCAGTCGGGATCCCTTTAAACAGGGTCCCTTTGGAGCTTTCTTT. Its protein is CASSRDPFKQGPFGAFF. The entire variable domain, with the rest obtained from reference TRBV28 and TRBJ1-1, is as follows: DVKVTQSSRYLVKRTGEKVFLECVQDMDHENMFWYRQDPGLGLRLIYFSYDVKMKEKGDIPEGYSVSREKKERFSLILESASTNQTSMYLCASSRDPFKQGPFGAFFGQGTRLTVV.

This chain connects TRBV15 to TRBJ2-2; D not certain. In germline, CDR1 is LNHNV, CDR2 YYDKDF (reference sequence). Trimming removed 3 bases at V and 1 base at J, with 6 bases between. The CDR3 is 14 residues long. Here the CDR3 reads CATSSTGNTGELFF. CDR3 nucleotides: TGTGCCACCAGCAGTACGGGGAACACCGGGGAGCTGTTTTTT.

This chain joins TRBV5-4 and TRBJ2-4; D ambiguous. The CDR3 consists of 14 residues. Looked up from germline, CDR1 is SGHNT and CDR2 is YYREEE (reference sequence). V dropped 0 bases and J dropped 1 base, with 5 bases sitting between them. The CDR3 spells CASSLVGAKNIQYF. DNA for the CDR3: TGTGCCAGCAGCTTGGTGGGGGCCAAAAACATTCAGTACTTC.

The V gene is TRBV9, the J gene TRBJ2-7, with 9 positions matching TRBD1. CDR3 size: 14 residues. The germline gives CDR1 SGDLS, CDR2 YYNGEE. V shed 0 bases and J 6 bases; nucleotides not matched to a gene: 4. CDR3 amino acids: CASSVGTGEGEQYF. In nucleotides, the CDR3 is TGTGCCAGCAGCGTAGGGACAGGGGAGGGCGAGCAGTACTTC.